This T cell receptor beta chain was captured by sequencing in a study of Ad26.COV2.S vaccination and SARS-CoV-2 variants. The CDR3 consists of 18 residues. The V segment lost 0 bases and the J segment 4 bases; nucleotides outside the gene matches: 11. Germline CDR1 SGDLS, CDR2 YYNGEE. In regard to this clone: Its antigen remains unidentified.

Study results and limitations: Assessments of TCR breadth and depth may have underestimated the total T cell responses.

Some clones are missing from TCRdb's copy, which holds only in-frame ones; the method was immunoSEQ multiplex PCR. The table includes some 250,000 clones, around 87% detected once. The treatment denotes: about 20 received Ad26.COV2.S at low or high dose, single or two shots; about 5 received placebo; per-sample allocation not given. The samples date from day 63 after the first vaccine or placebo injection. The chain couples TRBV9 to TRBJ1-2; 11 bases are a match to TRBD1. The sample was peripheral blood, taken in a trial of Ad26.COV2.S vaccine versus placebo. This clonotype originated in a person aged 18-60 years who received the Ad26.COV2.S COVID-19 vaccine or a placebo. CDR3 sequence reads: CASSVGLGSGTGGYGYTF. The CDR3 coding sequence is TGTGCCAGCAGCGTAGGCCTGGGATCCGGGACAGGGGGCTATGGCTACACCTTC.